This TCR beta chain originates from a study of OX40 agonist ivuxolimab in advanced cancers. Across the study: Subjects had a mean age of around 60 years, with a range of about 23 to 79; 82.7% were male. Points from the study as a whole: A proportion of nonresponders additionally exhibited low normalized T-cell clonal expansion. Antigen specificity remained undetermined for the expanded peripheral T cells.

Profiling relied on immunoSEQ multiplex PCR, and the TCRdb table lists in-frame clones only, not all of them. The table includes just under 65,000 clones, 86% detected once. A word on this clone: What it recognizes is unknown.

Per germline, CDR1 LNHDA and CDR2 SQIVND (reference sequence). The CDR3 runs to 14 residues. The germline V and J ends were trimmed by 3 bases and 5 bases, with 13 bases remaining between them. The clonotype comes from an adult with an advanced solid tumor such as melanoma, head and neck, liver or kidney cancer. Sequenced here: CD4+ or CD8+ T cells sorted from blood, sampled in a trial of the OX40 agonist ivuxolimab. The chain carries TRBV19 and TRBJ1-1; D is perhaps TRBD1 (6 bases). The CDR3 spells CASSIEQGGTEAFF. CDR3 sequence (DNA): TGTGCCAGTAGTATTGAACAGGGCGGAACTGAAGCTTTCTTT.